This T cell receptor (beta chain) was documented in a study of identical twins. Using its own MiXCR run on the 5' RACE reads, TCRdb lists one record per CDR3 protein. Here the sample spans 200,000 to 250,000 distinct CDR3 sequences, over 9.5% being singletons. This CDR3 has 12 amino acids. Germline CDR1 reads MDHEN; CDR2 reads SYDVKM. V was clipped by 6 bases and J by 2 bases, with 5 bases between them. In addition, the sample was reused for a study of yellow fever vaccine responses in identical twins. As reported in that work: Reports say the vaccine T cell response in twins looked partly convergent and partly personalized.

This chain joins TRBV28 and TRBJ1-3, with unresolved D. The clonotype originates from a young woman in good health. Sequenced sample: memory (CD45RO+) T cells sorted from blood. The DNA for the CDR3 is TGTGCCAGCAGGTTGCCTGGAAACACCATATATTTT. It encodes CASRLPGNTIYF.